These 10 T cell receptor beta chains were sequenced from one sample in a study of T cells expressing NK-cell markers. From the 5' RACE reads, TCRdb lists one entry per CDR3 protein and no DNA. The sample table includes roughly 450,000 distinct CDR3 sequences. Sequencing was carried out using blood T cells: a sorted CD56 or NKG2C T cell subset, CD4+ or CD8+ T cells, or bulk PBMC T cells (not recorded which). The receptors come from a woman in her forties or fifties in good health.

The chain joins TRBV4-1 to TRBJ2-7; absent DNA, TCRdb's TRBD2 call cannot be checked. Germline CDR1 reads MGHRA; CDR2 reads YSYEKL. This CDR3 spans 18 amino acids. The CDR3 reads CASSQDGARGGYSYEQYF.

The gene calls are TRBV5-1 and TRBJ1-2. Per the germline V gene, CDR1 is SGHRS and CDR2 is YFSETQ. CDR3 length: 13 residues. The CDR3 protein is CASRADTNYGYTF.

V gene TRBV11-2 combines with J gene TRBJ2-2; TCRdb outputs TRBD1, but without DNA this stays unchecked. Germline CDR1 and CDR2: SGHAT and FQNNGV. This CDR3 has 14 amino acids. The CDR3 here is CASSPPQTPGELFF.

This chain's CDR3 is CASRGPSGDTDTQYF. The chain links TRBV12-3 or TRBV12-4 to TRBJ2-3; lacking DNA, the TRBD1 call made by TCRdb goes unchecked. The CDR3 runs 15 residues.

This sequence joins TRBV27 and TRBJ2-1; TCRdb gives TRBD1 as the D gene, but with no DNA this cannot be confirmed. Germline V gene lookup returns CDR1 MNHEY and CDR2 SMNVEV (reference sequence). CDR3 length equals 15 residues. CDR3 region: CASSPGTASYNEQFF.

The chain combines TRBV2 with TRBJ2-5; TCRdb outputs TRBD1, but without DNA this stays unchecked. Germline-derived CDR1 and CDR2 are SNHLY and FYNNEI. The length of the CDR3 is 14 residues. The CDR3 loop reads CASSLQGPRETQYF.

This chain joins TRBV19 and TRBJ2-1. The CDR3 length is 12 residues. The germline V gene has CDR1 LNHDA and CDR2 SQIVND (reference sequence). The CDR3 is CASSPGLREQFF.

The chain recombines TRBV10-3 with TRBJ1-6. Germline-derived CDR1 and CDR2 are ENHRY and SYGVKD. The CDR3 has 12 residues. The chain's CDR3 is CASDGPNSPLHF.

The chain employs TRBV28 and TRBJ2-5. Germline CDR1 is MDHEN and CDR2 is SYDVKM. CDR3 size: 14 residues. This CDR3 reads CASSLIGSEETQYF.

The rearrangement links TRBV11-2 to TRBJ1-1; TCRdb designates TRBD1, a call that cannot be tested without DNA. There are 17 residues in the CDR3. Germline CDR1 and CDR2: SGHAT and FQNNGV. Here the CDR3 reads CASSFGTGGDLDTEAFF.